What follows is one T cell receptor beta chain and its context. In the authors' methods: Reference gene primer amplification gave nucleated cell count estimates. Clones were read by immunoSEQ multiplex PCR, and TCRdb kept only the in-frame ones, dropping some. V and J calls plus clone size are reproduced from that table; the DNA served to infer D and trimming. Among about 59,000 clones listed, 91% were seen once. This sample is drawn from a study of blood T cell repertoires in COVID-19. Study overall: Some COVID-19 samples were acute and others convalescent; all came from the United States, Italy and Spain. The analysed material was cDNA or gDNA that came from T cells, B-cell-depleted T cells, or PBMCs.

The CDR3 length is 18 residues. Trimming removed 1 base from V and 0 bases from J, with 15 bases in between. Germline V gene lookup returns CDR1 KGHSH and CDR2 LQKENI. The genes are TRBV18 and TRBJ1-4; TRBD1 might be the D (5 bases). This TCR was recovered from a human donor in a cohort sampled during active COVID-19. Sequenced material: peripheral blood. The CDR3 bases are TGTGCCAGCTCACCACTAGGGGTTTTCGCCGCAACTAATGAAAAACTGTTTTTT. Encoded protein: CASSPLGVFAATNEKLFF.